This T cell receptor beta chain stems from a study of cytomegalovirus exposure and HLA in healthy donors. Study information: Roughly 80 million unique TCRs from HLA-typed donors were held in an early data release.

The CDR3 totals 17 residues. CDR1 is MGHRA and CDR2 is YSYEKL in the germline V gene. Trimming cost V 2 bases and J 2 bases; bases outside gene matches: 3. PCR involved 60 Vbeta and 13 Jbeta primers. In the original analysis: In a later analysis, of tens of millions of unique beta chains, roughly 9.9 million appeared in at least two donors. Profiling relied on immunoSEQ multiplex PCR, and the TCRdb table lists in-frame clones only, not all of them. That table is the source of V, J and clone size, and D and trimming were worked out from the DNA. The top ten clones hold about 13% of a sample with over 150,000 clones, 60% to 80% of them seen once.

This chain joins TRBV4-1 and TRBJ2-5; 15 bases align to TRBD2. Sequenced material: PBMCs. The sequence derives from a man under 40 in good health and CMV-seropositive. CDR3 in DNA: TGCGCCAGCAGCCAACGAGGGACTAGCGGGAGGCAAGAGACCCAGTACTTC. This codes for CASSQRGTSGRQETQYF.